Shown below are 20 T cell receptor beta chains from a single sample sequenced in a study of T cells in Graves' hyperthyroidism and ophthalmopathy. Researchers took RNA transcripts and amplified the TCR beta CDR3 regions from them. RT-PCR in the first round (using the HTBI primer set) targeted the TCR CDR3. TCRdb re-analysed the multiplex PCR reads in MiXCR, keeping a single row per CDR3 protein. This sample has about 640,000 distinct CDR3 sequences; roughly 15% occur once, and the top ten carry approximately 12%. The sequenced material came from blood. The receptors here all came from a woman aged 45-65 years with Graves' ophthalmopathy.

Ten or more counts support this clonotype. This rearrangement joins TRBV11-3 to TRBJ2-2; 8 nucleotides align to TRBD2. The CDR3 spans 15 residues. J gave up 2 bases and V 7 bases, and 6 bases lay outside the gene matches. The germline gives CDR1 SGHNT, CDR2 YENEEA. The DNA of the CDR3 is TGTGCCAGCAAAACTAGCGGCATAAACACCGGGGAGCTGTTTTTT. Amino acids: CASKTSGINTGELFF.

This clonotype has more than one count but fewer than ten. The chain links TRBV9 to TRBJ2-7; 7 bases line up with TRBD1. This CDR3 region has 14 residues. With 3 bases clipped from V and 2 bases from J, the junction kept 5 bases outside the gene matches. The germline gives CDR1 SGDLS, CDR2 YYNGEE. The CDR3 DNA reads as TGTGCCAGCAGCGGAGGGACAGAACCCTACGAGCAGTACTTC. As protein: CASSGGTEPYEQYF. Complete variable domain (other parts from reference TRBV9 and TRBJ2-7): DSGVTQTPKHLITATGQRVTLRCSPRSGDLSVYWYQQSLDQGLQFLIQYYNGEERAKGNILERFSAQQFPDLHSELNLSSLELGDSALYFCASSGGTEPYEQYFGPGTRLTVT.

This clonotype occurred many times. The V gene is TRBV20-1, the J gene TRBJ1-5; 7 nucleotides agree with TRBD1. CDR1 DFQATT and CDR2 SNEGSKA come from the germline V gene (reference sequence). CDR3 length: 14 amino acids. Trimming at V came to 1 base and at J to 6 bases, leaving 6 bases not matched to a gene. CDR3 DNA: TGCAGTGCTAGAGGAGAGGGGGCCGGTCAGCCCCAGCATTTT. This encodes CSARGEGAGQPQHF.

Notes on this clonotype: A much larger clonotype is one base distant, so this may be a read error. V and J are TRBV28 and TRBJ1-5; unclear D gene. Germline V CDR1 and CDR2: MDHEN, SYDVKM. This CDR3 spans 13 amino acids. The CDR3: CASSPTLDQSQHF. The CDR3 DNA reads TGTGCCAGCAGTCCGACATTGGATCAGTCCCAGCATTTT.

The rearrangement links TRBV3-1 to TRBJ1-1; D remains ambiguous. The CDR3 loop spans 14 amino acids. Deletions cut 6 bases from V and 1 base from J, with 12 bases between. Germline V gene lookup returns CDR1 LGHDT and CDR2 YNNKEL (reference sequence). CDR3 sequence reads: CASSPAYPNTEAFF. The CDR3, as DNA: TGTGCCAGCAGTCCAGCCTATCCGAACACTGAAGCTTTCTTT.

This clonotype has a count of ten or more. V is TRBV29-1 and J is TRBJ1-1, with D unclear. In germline, CDR1 is SQVTM, CDR2 ANQGSEA. Trimming cost V 5 bases and J 4 bases, with 14 bases left between them. CDR3 length: 13 residues. CDR3 sequence: CSVSGIYGTEAFF. CDR3 in DNA: TGCAGCGTTTCGGGGATTTATGGCACTGAAGCTTTCTTT.

This clonotype was counted ten times or more. This chain connects TRBV3-1 to TRBJ2-1; a possible D gene is TRBD2 (6 bases). This CDR3 is built from 15 residues. V was trimmed by 1 base and J by 5 bases, leaving 12 bases between them. Germline CDR1 reads LGHDT; CDR2 reads YNNKEL (reference sequence). The CDR3 nucleotides are TGTGCCAGCAGCCAAGCGGGAGTTGGGGACAATGAGCAGTTCTTC. Its protein is CASSQAGVGDNEQFF.

This clonotype was detected only a few times. This rearrangement joins TRBV6-1 to TRBJ1-2; possibly TRBD1 for D (5 bases). The germline CDR1 and CDR2 sequences are MNHNS and SASEGT. The CDR3 runs 14 residues. V lost 5 bases and J lost 3, with 13 bases in between. The CDR3 spells CASSSVGDHYGYTF. The CDR3 nucleotides are TGTGCCAGCAGTTCGGTGGGGGATCACTATGGCTACACCTTC.

This clonotype was seen many times. The genes are TRBV11-2 and TRBJ2-3, with a possible D match to TRBD2 (5 bases). Germline CDR1 reads SGHAT; CDR2 reads FQNNGV. Trimming shortened V by 5 bases and J by 6 bases, and 18 bases separated the two germline ends. The CDR3 contains 15 residues. This chain's CDR3 is CASSPGVLSPDTQYF. In DNA form, the CDR3 reads TGTGCCAGCAGCCCCGGGGTTTTATCTCCGGATACGCAGTATTTT.

This clonotype occurred many times. The rearrangement joins TRBV12-3 or TRBV12-4 to TRBJ1-2, with TRBD1 matching 8 bases. Trimming removed 6 bases from V and 5 bases from J; junction bases left unmatched: 2. This CDR3 comprises 12 residues. CDR3 loop: CASRGQAYGYTF. The CDR3 DNA sequence: TGTGCCAGCAGGGGACAGGCTTATGGCTACACCTTC.

This clonotype has a count of ten or more. The CDR3: CASSTRRNTEAFF. The CDR3, as DNA: TGTGCCAGCAGCACCAGACGGAACACTGAAGCTTTCTTT. V is TRBV7-2 and J is TRBJ1-1; no reliable D call. CDR1 and CDR2 (germline): SGHTA, FQGNSA. V was clipped by 5 bases and J by 1 base, with 8 bases between them. The CDR3 is made up of 13 amino acids.

This clonotype was seen at least ten times. The J gene is TRBJ1-5, the V gene TRBV7-8, with TRBD1 matching over 8 bases. V lost 4 bases, J lost 5 bases, and 4 bases stayed unmatched. There are 14 residues in the CDR3. Germline loops: CDR1 SGHVS, CDR2 FQNEAQ. CDR3 residues: CASSYGQGYQPQHF. The CDR3 DNA follows: TGTGCCAGCAGCTACGGACAGGGCTATCAGCCCCAGCATTTT.

This clonotype was seen more than once but under ten times. The genes are TRBV12-3 or TRBV12-4 and TRBJ2-7, with D perhaps being TRBD1 or TRBD2 (6 bases each). V lost 6 bases to trimming and J lost 4 bases, with 19 bases between them. The CDR3 is 15 residues long. The CDR3 nucleotides read TGTGCCAGCAGCACCAATCCAAGGGGGGTTTACGAGCAGTACTTC. It encodes CASSTNPRGVYEQYF.

The table lists this clonotype with many counts. The CDR3 here is CSVDSLNTEAFF. The CDR3 DNA reads as TGCAGCGTTGACAGCCTGAACACTGAAGCTTTCTTT. The V and J genes are TRBV29-1 and TRBJ1-1; no clear D. Deletions cut 3 bases from V and 0 bases from J, with 5 bases between. CDR1 and CDR2 from the germline V gene are SQVTM and ANQGSEA. CDR3 length: 12 amino acids. Based on the CDR3 plus reference TRBV29-1 and TRBJ1-1, the full variable domain is SAVISQKPSRDICQRGTSLTIQCQVDSQVTMMFWYRQQPGQSLTLIATANQGSEATYESGFVIDKFPISRPNLTFSTLTVSNMSPEDSSIYLCSVDSLNTEAFFGQGTRLTVV.

The chain couples TRBV7-2 to TRBJ2-1; weak D call: TRBD1 (6 bases). CDR3 length: 16 residues. Germline CDR1 reads SGHTA; CDR2 reads FQGNSA. The V and J ends lost 5 bases and 1 base respectively, with 15 bases between them. The CDR3 sequence is CASSKTGTPSYNEQFF. CDR3 coding DNA: TGTGCCAGCAGCAAAACCGGGACACCTTCCTACAATGAGCAGTTCTTC.

The gene calls are TRBV29-1 and TRBJ2-1; 8 bases fit TRBD1. Germline lookup yields CDR1 SQVTM and CDR2 ANQGSEA. The CDR3 is made up of 15 amino acids. The V segment lost 6 bases and the J segment 0 bases; nucleotides outside the gene matches: 7. The CDR3 here is CSVGDRRSSYNEQFF. The DNA of the CDR3 is TGCAGCGTCGGGGACAGGAGGAGCTCCTACAATGAGCAGTTCTTC.

This clonotype was counted at least ten times. As DNA, the CDR3 is TGTGCCAGCAGTAGGGACCCCTCGTCGGAGACCCAGTACTTC. It specifies CASSRDPSSETQYF. The genes are TRBV12-3 or TRBV12-4 and TRBJ2-5; either TRBD1 or TRBD2 may fit D (5 bases each). This CDR3 spans 14 amino acids. V lost 5 bases to trimming and J lost 5 bases, with 15 bases between them.

This chain joins TRBV19 and TRBJ1-1; 7 bases match TRBD1. Germline CDR1 is LNHDA and CDR2 is SQIVND (reference sequence). V trimming: 5 bases; J trimming: 4 bases; junction bases outside the gene matches: 7. The length of the CDR3 is 14 residues. The CDR3 region is CASSGDSLFTEAFF. CDR3 in DNA: TGTGCCAGTAGTGGGGACAGCCTTTTCACTGAAGCTTTCTTT.

The V call is TRBV19, the J call TRBJ1-4; unclear D gene. The V gene lost 4 bases and the J gene lost 0 bases, with 9 bases spanning the gap. The CDR3 consists of 15 residues. CDR1 is LNHDA and CDR2 is SQIVND in the germline V gene (reference sequence). The CDR3 DNA reads as TGTGCCAGTAGTACCCGACAAGCAACTAATGAAAAACTGTTTTTT. It yields the protein CASSTRQATNEKLFF.

The sample holds a few counts of this clonotype. The chain joins TRBV6-1 to TRBJ2-6; TRBD2 aligns across 11 bases. In germline, CDR1 is MNHNS, CDR2 SASEGT. The trim removed 8 bases at V and 0 bases at J, leaving 6 bases unmatched. The CDR3 contains 17 residues. The CDR3 here is CASYLAGGPSGANVLTF. The CDR3, as DNA: TGTGCCAGCTATCTAGCGGGAGGACCCTCTGGGGCCAACGTCCTGACTTTC.